What follows are 12 T cell receptor beta chains derived from one specimen sequenced in a study of technical replicates of blood from a few donors. Repertoires were generated with immunoSEQ multiplex PCR, while TCRdb's copy carries only in-frame clones and drops some. Of tens of thousands of clones detected, 70% to 90% appear once; the ten largest clones hold roughly 5%. The source material was PBMCs. The receptors here all came from a human donor in good health. Some clones in this sample may be carry-over from other donors' samples.

This clone occurred a few times. The chain employs TRBV19 and TRBJ1-1, with 8 bases identical to TRBD1. V lost 4 bases and J lost 2; bases outside the gene matches: 3. The CDR3 totals 14 residues. Germline V gene data show CDR1 as LNHDA and CDR2 as SQIVND (reference sequence). The CDR3 spells CASSTGTGNTEAFF. The DNA for the CDR3 is TGTGCCAGTAGTACCGGGACAGGTAACACTGAAGCTTTCTTT.

The chain has TRBV10-3 and TRBJ1-2; 7 bases are a match to TRBD1. The V and J ends lost 4 bases and 2 bases, in that order; junction bases with no gene match: 4. This CDR3 is built from 14 residues. Per germline, CDR1 ENHRY and CDR2 SYGVKD. CDR3 coding DNA: TGTGCCATCAGTGCTGCCAGGGGGAACTATGGCTACACCTTC. Protein product: CAISAARGNYGYTF.

The chain recombines TRBV10-3 with TRBJ1-2; D is unclear. Trimming removed 4 bases at V and 5 bases at J, with 8 bases between. The CDR3 consists of 12 residues. Germline V CDR1 and CDR2: ENHRY, SYGVKD. CDR3 amino acids: CAISGWSYGYTF. CDR3 coding DNA: TGTGCCATCAGTGGTTGGAGTTATGGCTACACCTTC.

This clone was counted only a few times. J is TRBJ2-7 and V is TRBV4-1; 10 bases are shared with TRBD1. V lost 0 bases to trimming and J lost 3 bases; unmatched junction nucleotides: 5. This CDR3 contains 16 residues. Looked up from germline, CDR1 is MGHRA and CDR2 is YSYEKL. The CDR3 region is CASSQDIWDRGYEQYF. The CDR3 nucleotides read TGCGCCAGCAGCCAAGATATTTGGGACAGGGGCTACGAGCAGTACTTC.

The chain couples TRBV19 to TRBJ1-1; D may be TRBD1 (5 bases). This CDR3 is built from 13 residues. V lost 2 bases and J 4 bases, leaving 8 bases between the germline ends. Germline CDR1 is LNHDA and CDR2 is SQIVND (reference sequence). The CDR3 loop reads CASSIFRGTEAFF. The CDR3 DNA sequence: TGTGCCAGTAGTATATTTAGGGGCACTGAAGCTTTCTTT.

The genes are TRBV2 and TRBJ2-7; the match to TRBD2 covers 14 bases. V was pared by 5 bases and J by 6 bases, with 3 bases of the junction left unmatched. The CDR3 is 14 residues long. The germline V gene encodes CDR1 SNHLY and CDR2 FYNNEI. CDR3 region: CASSPGTSGSEQYF. Here the CDR3 DNA reads TGTGCCAGCAGTCCTGGGACTAGCGGGAGCGAGCAGTACTTC.

The chain couples TRBV9 to TRBJ1-5; 9 bases align to TRBD1. Germline V lookup: CDR1 SGDLS, CDR2 YYNGEE. The CDR3 extends over 15 amino acids. V was clipped by 0 bases and J by 6 bases; unmatched bases: 4. CDR3 residues: CASSVDGTGSQPQHF. In nucleotides, the CDR3 is TGTGCCAGCAGCGTAGACGGGACAGGGAGTCAGCCCCAGCATTTT. Full variable domain (missing parts from reference TRBV9 and TRBJ1-5): DSGVTQTPKHLITATGQRVTLRCSPRSGDLSVYWYQQSLDQGLQFLIQYYNGEERAKGNILERFSAQQFPDLHSELNLSSLELGDSALYFCASSVDGTGSQPQHFGDGTRLSIL.

V and J are TRBV4-3 and TRBJ1-2, with D possibly matching TRBD1 (6 bases). Germline CDR1 and CDR2: LGHNA and YSLEER. V was shortened by 0 bases and J by 8 bases, with 19 bases between the two germline ends. The CDR3 totals 16 residues. In DNA form, the CDR3 reads TGCGCCAGCAGCCAAGACAGGTCGGCGGGGGCAAAAGGCTACACCTTC. Amino acid sequence: CASSQDRSAGAKGYTF.

The chain joins TRBV7-3 to TRBJ2-7; D possibly corresponds to TRBD1 (5 bases). This CDR3 has 16 amino acids. V dropped 5 bases and J dropped 0 bases, with 17 bases sitting between them. The V gene's germline CDR1 is SGHTA and CDR2 FQGTGA. The CDR3 DNA reads as TGTGCCAGCAGCCTTCCCCACAGGCCTAGCTCCTACGAGCAGTACTTC. This sequence encodes CASSLPHRPSSYEQYF.

The chain couples TRBV9 to TRBJ1-6; 9 nucleotides align to TRBD1. After removal of 0 bases from V and 7 bases from J, the junction contained 8 bases not matched to a gene. The germline gives CDR1 SGDLS, CDR2 YYNGEE. This CDR3 has 17 residues. CDR3 loop: CASSVAEGTGRNSPLHF. The CDR3 DNA follows: TGTGCCAGCAGCGTAGCCGAGGGGACAGGGAGGAATTCACCCCTCCACTTT.

The CDR3: CASSGGRYEQYF. The CDR3 DNA reads TGTGCCAGCAGTGGCGGGCGCTACGAGCAGTACTTC. The chain uses TRBV6-5 and TRBJ2-7; TRBD2 might be the D (5 bases). CDR1 and CDR2 from the germline V gene are MNHEY and SVGAGI. The CDR3 covers 12 residues. Between the trimmed V and J ends, which lost 5 bases and 3 bases, there was a span of 8 bases.

V and J are TRBV6-5 and TRBJ2-7; D is possibly TRBD2 (5 bases). CDR3 length: 13 amino acids. Germline V gene sequence: CDR1 MNHEY, CDR2 SVGAGI. The V end lost 3 bases, the J end lost 5 bases, and 11 bases lay between the germline ends. The CDR3 DNA reads TGTGCCAGCAGTTATCAGAAGGGAGACGAGCAGTACTTC. Translated, it gives CASSYQKGDEQYF.